This TCR beta chain was retrieved from a study of CD8+ T cells in alopecia areata (dated by TCRdb to the late 2010s). With regard to the full study: Treated patients were enrolled in an open-label pilot trial of oral tofacitinib at 5 to 10 mg twice daily for moderate-to-severe alopecia areata. Tofacitinib was given for 6 to 18 months, followed by 6 months of follow-up off drug to assess delayed response and recurrence. The SALT score, which quantifies the percentage of affected scalp surface area, was used to measure disease severity in treated patients. High-throughput TCRbeta sequencing was used to examine T cell clonal expansion in alopecia areata in both the C3H/HeJ mouse model and human patients. Scalp tissue and sorted CD4+ and CD8+ peripheral blood T cells from patchy and totalis/universalis alopecia areata patients and from healthy controls were covered by human TCRbeta sequencing. Patients on tofacitinib were biopsied at baseline and after 4 and 24 weeks of treatment, and several of the patients also had a later scalp biopsy. Clonality in the scalp was compared among normal scalp (n=4), patchy alopecia areata scalp (n=8), and alopecia totalis/universalis scalp (n=8). RNA was extracted with the PAXgene miRNA kit for fixed scalp, the miRNeasy kit for PBMCs, and the RNeasy kit for mouse skin. TCRbeta CDR3 regions were amplified by immunoSEQ multiplex PCR using 35 Vbeta forward and 13 Jbeta reverse primers.

General conclusions and limits of the study: Because the treated cohort was small and had just a single nonresponder, larger studies are needed to establish links between baseline CD8+ expansion and response. Many expanded lesional clones persisted in scalp and blood during tofacitinib treatment, which may partly explain relapse after stopping treatment. Higher clonality and more expanded CD8+ clones were observed in lesional scalp than in normal scalp, particularly in alopecia totalis/universalis, a finding suggestive of antigenic drive. Tofacitinib significantly lowered scalp clonality and the number of expanded CD8+ clones among the top 100 scalp clones. Unlike mouse skin, which is dominated by gammadelta T cells, normal human skin has resident alphabeta T cells that are also sequenced, and this complicates analysis of the scalp TCR repertoire. Shared TCR sequences between patients were less evident than in mice, which may be partly attributable to HLA diversity in the patient population.

The time point label of this sample denotes: around 4 weeks on oral tofacitinib. The intended sense of this specimen's treatment or condition label: oral pan-JAK inhibitor, 5-10 mg twice daily. Lesional scalp punch biopsies and peripheral blood were collected from alopecia areata patients. PBMCs were separated by density centrifugation and stained for CD3, CD4 and CD8, after which CD4+ and CD8+ T cells were sorted on a FACSAria. On this clone itself: Its antigen specificity is not known. Qualities for individual bases were not recorded, and no much larger clone is one base off.

CDR1 and CDR2 were assigned from the germline V gene as MGHRA and YSYEKL. The CDR3, from cysteine to phenylalanine, totals 19 residues. Only CDR3 DNA is held: 57 bases, read in frame from base 1. Ends trimmed: V by 0 bases, J by 0 bases; bases unmatched to a gene: 9. Library method: the immunoSEQ multiplex PCR assay. For TCR sequencing, RNA was extracted from every sample and reverse transcribed into cDNA to serve as template. First-strand cDNA was synthesized using SuperScript III with a 2:1 mix of oligo-dT and random hexamers. A synthetic immune receptor repertoire was used to assess amplification bias, and residual bias was removed computationally. The paper's data handling went like this. Raw reads were preprocessed to remove errors, and CDR3 was defined by IMGT conventions from the conserved cysteine to phenylalanine. Clonality was computed as 1 minus the Shannon entropy, with the entropy normalized by log2 of the number of productive unique TCRs. Whether scalp clones were CD4 or CD8 was inferred by matching scalp TCRbeta sequences against CD4 and CD8 repertoires sorted from blood. Not all clones reach the TCRdb copy of this immuneACCESS table, which keeps in-frame sequences only. Checked studies attribute under half of the gap to unresolved V genes and leave the rest unexplained. The V and J calls and clone size were taken over from that table, and D and trimming were inferred from the DNA. The sample yields 200,000 to 250,000 clones; 64% were counted once. The top ten clones comprise around 4% of the sample.

The chain uses TRBV4-1 and TRBJ2-1; a stretch of 9 junction bases matches TRBD2. The sequence was obtained from a human donor with alopecia areata. The input for sequencing was CD4+ T cells sorted from blood, taken at week 4, from a patient treated with tofacitinib. Here the CDR3 is given as CASSQDGASGASSYNEQFF. The DNA reads as follows: TGCGCCAGCAGCCAAGATGGGGCTAGCGGGGCTTCCTCCTACAATGAGCAGTTCTTC.